This T cell receptor beta chain appears in the sequencing data of a study of naive and memory T cell subsets. Both TRBC1 and TRBC2 were covered by a beta constant-region primer of two equimolar oligonucleotides. Ligation attached a single-stranded oligonucleotide with a 12-nucleotide UMI and the SP2 primer to the cDNA 3' end. One entry per CDR3 protein, called by TCRdb with MiXCR from the UMI-ligation and nested PCR reads. Seen here are 120,000 to 150,000 distinct CDR3 sequences, about a sixth observed once, and the top ten hold about 0.13%. CDR3 length: 13 residues. Trimming shortened V by 1 base and J by 5 bases, and 8 bases separated the two germline ends. The germline V gene has CDR1 LNHNV and CDR2 YYDKDF (reference sequence).

The source is a human donor in good health. The chain couples TRBV15 to TRBJ2-5; D is unclear. What was sequenced was naive CD4+ T cells from blood. The CDR3: CATSRGGTETQYF. The CDR3 DNA reads as TGTGCCACCAGCAGAGGGGGTACGGAGACCCAGTACTTC.